This TCR beta chain was retrieved from a study of CD8+ T cells in alopecia areata. Study overall: Treated individuals took tofacitinib by mouth, 5 to 10 mg twice daily. Severity among treated patients was scored by the percentage of scalp area affected.

V dropped 3 bases and J dropped 9; count of bases not matched to a gene: 2. The CDR3 extends over 13 amino acids. Germline lookup yields CDR1 KGHSH and CDR2 LQKENI. Once RNA had been extracted, it was reverse transcribed into cDNA to act as the sequencing template. Clones were sequenced by immunoSEQ multiplex PCR, and TCRdb holds only the in-frame ones, with some missing. Of a few hundred thousand clones in the sample, roughly 40% are singletons; the top ten hold 2% to 3%. This clone was recorded only once. Treatment given: oral pan-JAK inhibitor, 5-10 mg twice daily. This clonotype originated in a human donor with alopecia areata. The source material was CD4+ T cells sorted from blood, sampled at roughly week 36, from a patient treated with tofacitinib. The gene calls are TRBV18 and TRBJ2-1, with 10 bases aligning to TRBD1. CDR3 coding DNA: TGTGCCAGCTCACCGAGGGACAGGGGTGAGCAGTTCTTC. As protein: CASSPRDRGEQFF.